This is a list of T cell receptor beta chains from one sample in a study of blood T cell repertoires in COVID-19. Data came from immunoSEQ multiplex PCR; TCRdb stores just in-frame clones and leaves some out. The sample carries hundreds of thousands of clones, roughly nine tenths recorded once. Sequencing used PBMCs or T cells enriched from blood (not recorded which). Receptor source: a man aged 30 to 39 who had recovered from COVID-19. Both conserved end residues are part of each CDR3. The D gene is left open where the match is weak. Size is stated for part of the rows, as once, few or many counts, or as a class when the clone is expanded.

v_gene: TRBV9
abundance: once
d_gene: TRBD2
j_gene: TRBJ2-7
CDR3aa: CASSDTSGSYEQYF
CDR3nt: TGTGCCAGCAGCGACACTAGCGGCTCCTACGAGCAGTACTTC

v_gene: TRBV7-9
abundance: few
d_gene: TRBD2
j_gene: TRBJ2-5
CDR3aa: CASGRGEETQYF
CDR3nt: TGTGCCAGCGGACGGGGGGAAGAGACCCAGTACTTC

v_gene: TRBV7-6
abundance: -
d_gene: TRBD2
j_gene: TRBJ2-3
CDR3aa: CASSPGLAGVTDTQYF
CDR3nt: TGTGCCAGCAGCCCTGGACTAGCGGGAGTCACAGATACGCAGTATTTT

v_gene: TRBV24-1
abundance: -
d_gene: TRBD2
j_gene: TRBJ2-7
CDR3aa: CATSSSGAYEQYF
CDR3nt: TGTGCCACCAGTTCCAGCGGGGCCTACGAGCAGTACTTC

v_gene: TRBV5-5
abundance: -
d_gene: TRBD1
j_gene: TRBJ1-2
CDR3aa: CASSLRQGPRYGYTF
CDR3nt: TGTGCCAGCAGCCTACGACAGGGACCTCGCTATGGCTACACCTTC

v_gene: TRBV9
abundance: -
d_gene: TRBD2
j_gene: TRBJ2-7
CDR3aa: CASSPTGTSGAGGYEQYF
CDR3nt: TGTGCCAGCAGCCCAACGGGGACTAGCGGAGCCGGCGGCTACGAGCAGTACTTC

v_gene: TRBV27
abundance: -
d_gene: TRBD2
j_gene: TRBJ2-3
CDR3aa: CASSSRTSGNTDTQYF
CDR3nt: TGTGCCAGCAGTTCGAGGACTAGCGGAAACACAGATACGCAGTATTTT

v_gene: TRBV3-1/TRBV3-2
abundance: -
d_gene: TRBD1
j_gene: TRBJ2-1
CDR3aa: CASSQEGTVYNEQFF
CDR3nt: TGTGCCAGCAGCCAAGAGGGGACAGTTTACAATGAGCAGTTCTTC

v_gene: TRBV10-2
abundance: -
d_gene: -
j_gene: TRBJ1-6
CDR3aa: CASSVGRGRNSPLHF
CDR3nt: TGCGCCAGCAGTGTAGGGAGGGGACGCAATTCACCCCTCCACTTT

v_gene: TRBV20-1
abundance: -
d_gene: -
j_gene: TRBJ1-1
CDR3aa: CSAALNTEAFF
CDR3nt: TGCAGTGCGGCCCTGAACACTGAAGCTTTCTTT

v_gene: TRBV30
abundance: -
d_gene: -
j_gene: TRBJ2-6
CDR3aa: CAWSVSRISGANVLTF
CDR3nt: TGTGCCTGGAGTGTATCTAGGATCTCTGGGGCCAACGTCCTGACTTTC

v_gene: TRBV2
abundance: -
d_gene: TRBD2
j_gene: TRBJ2-1
CDR3aa: CASSPAGGSYNEQFF
CDR3nt: TGTGCCAGCAGTCCCGCGGGAGGCTCCTACAATGAGCAGTTCTTC

v_gene: TRBV6-7
abundance: -
d_gene: TRBD2
j_gene: TRBJ2-4
CDR3aa: CAASREGPAKNIQYF
CDR3nt: TGTGCTGCAAGTCGGGAGGGCCCAGCTAAAAACATTCAGTACTTC

v_gene: TRBV6-5
abundance: few
d_gene: -
j_gene: TRBJ1-5
CDR3aa: CASRGVPGAQHF
CDR3nt: TGTGCCAGCAGGGGAGTCCCAGGGGCCCAGCATTTT

v_gene: TRBV9
abundance: once
d_gene: TRBD1
j_gene: TRBJ1-1
CDR3aa: CASSPGGSNTEAFF
CDR3nt: TGTGCCAGCAGCCCAGGGGGGTCGAACACTGAAGCTTTCTTT

v_gene: TRBV4-1
abundance: -
d_gene: -
j_gene: TRBJ2-7
CDR3aa: CASSQDTQKQYF
CDR3nt: TGCGCCAGCAGCCAAGATACCCAGAAGCAGTACTTC

v_gene: TRBV7-2
abundance: -
d_gene: TRBD1
j_gene: TRBJ2-3
CDR3aa: CASSHRRLDRGTDTQYF
CDR3nt: TGTGCCAGCAGCCACAGGAGACTGGACAGGGGAACAGATACGCAGTATTTT

v_gene: TRBV29-1
abundance: -
d_gene: -
j_gene: TRBJ1-1
CDR3aa: CSVEGGQGYTEAFF
CDR3nt: TGCAGCGTTGAAGGAGGGCAGGGGTACACTGAAGCTTTCTTT

v_gene: TRBV7-9
abundance: -
d_gene: -
j_gene: TRBJ1-1
CDR3aa: CASSKRQAGNTEAFF
CDR3nt: TGTGCCAGCAGCAAAAGACAGGCCGGAAACACTGAAGCTTTCTTT

v_gene: TRBV10-3
abundance: -
d_gene: -
j_gene: TRBJ2-5
CDR3aa: CAISEAIQETQYF
CDR3nt: TGTGCCATCAGTGAAGCTATCCAAGAGACCCAGTACTTC

v_gene: TRBV29-1
abundance: -
d_gene: -
j_gene: TRBJ2-3
CDR3aa: CSVEKGQGISTDTQYF
CDR3nt: TGCAGCGTTGAAAAAGGCCAGGGAATTAGCACAGATACGCAGTATTTT

v_gene: TRBV7-9
abundance: -
d_gene: -
j_gene: TRBJ1-4
CDR3aa: CASSLEVRGGRKLFF
CDR3nt: TGTGCCAGCAGCTTAGAAGTGCGTGGCGGGAGAAAACTGTTTTTT

v_gene: TRBV4-2
abundance: -
d_gene: -
j_gene: TRBJ1-3
CDR3aa: CASSPARQTGNTIYF
CDR3nt: TGTGCCAGCAGCCCGGCAAGACAGACTGGAAACACCATATATTTT

v_gene: TRBV14
abundance: -
d_gene: TRBD1
j_gene: TRBJ2-5
CDR3aa: CASSARGRVQETQYF
CDR3nt: TGTGCCAGCAGCGCCAGGGGGCGCGTTCAAGAGACCCAGTACTTC

v_gene: TRBV13
abundance: -
d_gene: TRBD2
j_gene: TRBJ2-2
CDR3aa: CASSLEVGRSDAGELFF
CDR3nt: TGTGCCAGCAGCTTAGAAGTCGGGAGGAGTGACGCCGGGGAGCTGTTTTTT

v_gene: TRBV11-2
abundance: -
d_gene: TRBD2
j_gene: TRBJ2-7
CDR3aa: CASSTYTSGLSYEQYF
CDR3nt: TGTGCCAGCAGCACCTACACTAGCGGGCTCTCCTACGAGCAGTACTTC

v_gene: TRBV5-4
abundance: -
d_gene: -
j_gene: TRBJ1-6
CDR3aa: CASSLDSNSPLHF
CDR3nt: TGTGCCAGCAGCTTGGATAGCAATTCACCCCTCCACTTT

v_gene: TRBV15
abundance: -
d_gene: -
j_gene: TRBJ1-2
CDR3aa: CATIREEGSVYGYTF
CDR3nt: TGTGCCACCATCCGAGAGGAGGGATCGGTCTATGGCTACACCTTC

v_gene: TRBV25-1
abundance: -
d_gene: TRBD1
j_gene: TRBJ1-2
CDR3aa: CASSDEGARRYGYTF
CDR3nt: TGTGCCAGCAGTGATGAGGGGGCGCGTCGGTATGGCTACACCTTC

v_gene: TRBV5-5
abundance: -
d_gene: TRBD1
j_gene: TRBJ2-7
CDR3aa: CASTRGTGAINPYEQYF
CDR3nt: TGTGCCAGCACCCGGGGCACAGGGGCTATTAACCCCTACGAGCAGTACTTC

v_gene: TRBV10-3
abundance: -
d_gene: TRBD2
j_gene: TRBJ2-3
CDR3aa: CATLAGGPDTQYF
CDR3nt: TGTGCCACCCTAGCGGGAGGGCCAGATACGCAGTATTTT

v_gene: TRBV28
abundance: -
d_gene: TRBD1
j_gene: TRBJ1-4
CDR3aa: CASSPQGAANEKLFF
CDR3nt: TGTGCCAGCAGTCCACAGGGGGCTGCTAATGAAAAACTGTTTTTT

v_gene: TRBV29-1
abundance: -
d_gene: TRBD2
j_gene: TRBJ2-3
CDR3aa: CSGSGVAGDTDTQYF
CDR3nt: TGCAGCGGATCAGGGGTAGCGGGGGACACAGATACGCAGTATTTT

v_gene: TRBV7-3
abundance: -
d_gene: TRBD2
j_gene: TRBJ2-3
CDR3aa: CASSLNPPGGNTDTQYF
CDR3nt: TGTGCCAGCAGCTTAAACCCACCGGGAGGGAACACAGATACGCAGTATTTT

v_gene: TRBV7-9
abundance: -
d_gene: -
j_gene: TRBJ1-1
CDR3aa: CASSLEGAVGTEAFF
CDR3nt: TGTGCCAGCAGCTTAGAAGGGGCGGTGGGCACTGAAGCTTTCTTT

v_gene: TRBV5-1
abundance: once
d_gene: -
j_gene: TRBJ1-2
CDR3aa: CASSLALEGDGYTF
CDR3nt: TGCGCCAGCAGCTTGGCCCTGGAGGGTGATGGCTACACCTTC

v_gene: TRBV28
abundance: once
d_gene: -
j_gene: TRBJ1-5
CDR3aa: CASSSDKAAYSNQPQHF
CDR3nt: TGTGCCAGCAGTTCGGACAAGGCGGCGTATAGCAATCAGCCCCAGCATTTT

v_gene: TRBV12-3/TRBV12-4
abundance: -
d_gene: -
j_gene: TRBJ1-2
CDR3aa: CASSFTVNYGYTF
CDR3nt: TGTGCCAGCAGTTTCACTGTGAACTATGGCTACACCTTC

v_gene: TRBV18
abundance: once
d_gene: TRBD2
j_gene: TRBJ2-1
CDR3aa: CASSPGLAGASDEQFF
CDR3nt: TGTGCCAGCTCACCGGGACTAGCGGGAGCTTCAGATGAGCAGTTCTTC

v_gene: TRBV28
abundance: -
d_gene: TRBD1
j_gene: TRBJ1-1
CDR3aa: CASQLLSRGDTEAFF
CDR3nt: TGTGCCAGCCAGCTCCTCTCCAGGGGGGACACTGAAGCTTTCTTT

v_gene: TRBV5-4
abundance: -
d_gene: TRBD1
j_gene: TRBJ1-4
CDR3aa: CASSLGGQVPEKLFF
CDR3nt: TGTGCCAGCAGCCTGGGGGGACAGGTGCCCGAAAAACTGTTTTTT

v_gene: TRBV19
abundance: -
d_gene: TRBD1
j_gene: TRBJ1-2
CDR3aa: CASSPGTGLVGYTF
CDR3nt: TGTGCCAGTAGTCCCGGGACAGGCCTAGTCGGCTACACCTTC

v_gene: TRBV6-5
abundance: -
d_gene: -
j_gene: TRBJ2-3
CDR3aa: CASRAGLTDTQYF
CDR3nt: TGTGCCAGCAGGGCGGGACTCACAGATACGCAGTATTTT

v_gene: TRBV29-1
abundance: -
d_gene: -
j_gene: TRBJ2-2
CDR3aa: CSVVAGITGELFF
CDR3nt: TGCAGCGTTGTTGCGGGAATCACCGGGGAGCTGTTTTTT

v_gene: TRBV6-4
abundance: -
d_gene: TRBD2
j_gene: TRBJ2-4
CDR3aa: CASSEGLASNIQYF
CDR3nt: TGTGCCAGCAGTGAGGGACTAGCGTCAAACATTCAGTACTTC

v_gene: TRBV27
abundance: -
d_gene: TRBD1
j_gene: TRBJ1-6
CDR3aa: CASRYRTGNNSPLHF
CDR3nt: TGTGCCAGCAGGTATCGGACAGGGAATAATTCACCCCTCCACTTT

v_gene: TRBV14
abundance: once
d_gene: -
j_gene: TRBJ1-2
CDR3aa: CASSRFNRVDGGYTF
CDR3nt: TGTGCCAGCAGCCGGTTCAACAGGGTCGATGGAGGCTACACCTTC

v_gene: TRBV7-8
abundance: -
d_gene: -
j_gene: TRBJ1-2
CDR3aa: CASSPRGGFGYGYTF
CDR3nt: TGTGCCAGCAGCCCAAGGGGGGGGTTCGGCTATGGCTACACCTTC

v_gene: TRBV29-1
abundance: -
d_gene: -
j_gene: TRBJ1-1
CDR3aa: CSVSRETEAFF
CDR3nt: TGCAGCGTTAGTCGGGAAACTGAAGCTTTCTTT

v_gene: TRBV18
abundance: -
d_gene: TRBD1
j_gene: TRBJ2-7
CDR3aa: CASSFPQGAQAEQYF
CDR3nt: TGTGCCAGCTCATTTCCTCAGGGGGCGCAAGCCGAGCAGTACTTC

v_gene: TRBV7-2
abundance: -
d_gene: -
j_gene: TRBJ2-7
CDR3aa: CASSSQRAYTPGGSYEQYF
CDR3nt: TGTGCCAGCAGCTCACAGCGGGCGTACACCCCAGGGGGCTCCTACGAGCAGTACTTC

v_gene: TRBV29-1
abundance: -
d_gene: -
j_gene: TRBJ1-1
CDR3aa: CSVKRATGPNTEAFF
CDR3nt: TGCAGCGTAAAGAGGGCTACCGGTCCGAACACTGAAGCTTTCTTT

v_gene: TRBV4-1
abundance: -
d_gene: TRBD2
j_gene: TRBJ2-7
CDR3aa: CASSLGLALPYEQYF
CDR3nt: TGCGCCAGCAGCCTGGGACTAGCGCTACCCTACGAGCAGTACTTC

v_gene: TRBV4-1
abundance: -
d_gene: TRBD2
j_gene: TRBJ2-3
CDR3aa: CASSQDRLAADTQYF
CDR3nt: TGCGCCAGCAGCCAAGATAGGCTAGCGGCAGATACGCAGTATTTT

v_gene: TRBV7-9
abundance: -
d_gene: -
j_gene: TRBJ2-7
CDR3aa: CASRRLPAVYEQYF
CDR3nt: TGTGCCAGCAGGCGACTCCCGGCCGTTTACGAGCAGTACTTC